This T cell receptor (beta chain) emerged from a study of blood T cell repertoires in COVID-19. Study summary: There were acute and convalescent COVID-19 samples, and they came from the United States, Italy and Spain. T cells, B-cell-depleted T cells, or PBMCs supplied cDNA or gDNA.

Authors' analysis steps: Counts of nucleated cells, estimated from reference gene primer amplification, were obtained. Using immunoSEQ multiplex PCR, the repertoire was profiled, and TCRdb retains in-frame clones only, with some absent. V and J calls and clone size follow that table, whereas D and trimming were derived from the DNA. The sample shows over 200,000 clones, roughly nine tenths of them seen only once. Germline V gives CDR1 MNHEY, CDR2 SMNVEV (reference sequence). The junction had 9 bases not matched to a gene; V was cut back by 5 bases and J by 2 bases. The CDR3 is 16 residues long. In assigning cohorts, the study relied on participant-reported clinical history.

This chain connects TRBV27 to TRBJ2-5, with 9 bases matching TRBD1. Sequencing was done on a sample of PBMCs or T cells enriched from blood (not recorded which). The receptor was derived from a woman between 25 and 40 years old with acute COVID-19. In nucleotides, the CDR3 is TGTGCCAGCAGTCGCCTATGGACAGGGGTTCAAGAGACCCAGTACTTC. It codes for CASSRLWTGVQETQYF.